The T cell receptor (beta chain) under discussion was sequenced for a study of CD8 T cells in ankylosing spondylitis. This clonotype was counted ten times or more. The V gene lost 2 bases and the J gene lost 1 base, with 6 bases spanning the gap. Germline CDR1 reads MNHEY; CDR2 reads SVGAGI. The CDR3 extends over 13 amino acids. TCRdb processed the 5' RACE reads anew with MiXCR; each CDR3 protein has one entry. The table lists about 240,000 distinct CDR3 sequences, less than 10% of them singletons, with approximately 7% in the top ten. The chain recombines TRBV6-5 with TRBJ2-7; D is possibly TRBD1 (5 bases). This receptor was identified in a male donor with ankylosing spondylitis or in good health (not recorded which). The material sequenced was blood, either unsorted or a sorted T cell fraction (not recorded which). The CDR3 is CASSYGASYEQYF. For the CDR3, the DNA is TGTGCCAGCAGTTACGGGGCGTCCTACGAGCAGTACTTC.